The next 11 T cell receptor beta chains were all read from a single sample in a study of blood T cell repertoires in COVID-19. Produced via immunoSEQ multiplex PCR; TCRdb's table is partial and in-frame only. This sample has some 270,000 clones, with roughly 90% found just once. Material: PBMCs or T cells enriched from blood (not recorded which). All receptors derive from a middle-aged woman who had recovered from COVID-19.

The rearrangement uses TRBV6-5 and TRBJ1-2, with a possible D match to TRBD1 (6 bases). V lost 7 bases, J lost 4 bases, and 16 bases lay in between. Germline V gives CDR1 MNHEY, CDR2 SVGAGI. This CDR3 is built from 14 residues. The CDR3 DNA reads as TGTGCCAGCACCCAAAGGAGACAGGTCTATGGCTACACCTTC. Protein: CASTQRRQVYGYTF.

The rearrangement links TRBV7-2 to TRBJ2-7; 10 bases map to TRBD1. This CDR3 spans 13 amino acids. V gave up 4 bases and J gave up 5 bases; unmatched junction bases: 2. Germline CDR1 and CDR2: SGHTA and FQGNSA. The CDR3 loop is CASSSGQGNEQYF. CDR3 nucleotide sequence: TGTGCCAGCAGCTCGGGACAGGGGAACGAGCAGTACTTC.

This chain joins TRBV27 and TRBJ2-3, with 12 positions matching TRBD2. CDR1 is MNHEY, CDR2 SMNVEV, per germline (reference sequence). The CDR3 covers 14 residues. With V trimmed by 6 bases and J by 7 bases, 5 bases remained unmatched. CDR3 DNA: TGTGCCAGCAGCGTACTAGCGGGGGGATATACGCAGTATTTT. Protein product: CASSVLAGGYTQYF.

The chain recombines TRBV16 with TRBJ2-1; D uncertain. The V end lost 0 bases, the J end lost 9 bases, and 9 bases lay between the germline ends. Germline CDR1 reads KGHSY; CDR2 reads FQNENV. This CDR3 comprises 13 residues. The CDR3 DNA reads TGTGCCAGCAGCCAATCCTTCCTAGGTGAGCAGTTCTTC. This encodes CASSQSFLGEQFF.

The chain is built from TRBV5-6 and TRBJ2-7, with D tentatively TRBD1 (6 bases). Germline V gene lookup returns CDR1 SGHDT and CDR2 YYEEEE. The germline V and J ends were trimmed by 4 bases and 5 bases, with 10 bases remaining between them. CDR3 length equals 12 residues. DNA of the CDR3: TGTGCCAGCAGCGGGGGCACTCACGAGCAGTACTTC. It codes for CASSGGTHEQYF.

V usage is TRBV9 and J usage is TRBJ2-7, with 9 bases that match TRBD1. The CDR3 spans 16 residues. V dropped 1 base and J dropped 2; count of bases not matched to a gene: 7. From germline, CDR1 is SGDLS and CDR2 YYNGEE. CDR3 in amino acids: CASSVSSGTGTYEQYF. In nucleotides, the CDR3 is TGTGCCAGCAGCGTATCCAGCGGGACAGGGACCTACGAGCAGTACTTC.

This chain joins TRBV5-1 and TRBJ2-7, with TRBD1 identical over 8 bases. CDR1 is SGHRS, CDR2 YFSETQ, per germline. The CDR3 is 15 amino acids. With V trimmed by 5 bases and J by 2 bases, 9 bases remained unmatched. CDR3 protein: CASRPQGAPAYEQYF. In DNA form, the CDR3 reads TGCGCCAGCAGGCCCCAGGGGGCCCCGGCCTACGAGCAGTACTTC. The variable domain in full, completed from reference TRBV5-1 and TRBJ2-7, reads KAGVTQTPRYLIKTRGQQVTLSCSPISGHRSVSWYQQTPGQGLQFLFEYFSETQRNKGNFPGRFSGRQFSNSRSEMNVSTLELGDSALYLCASRPQGAPAYEQYFGPGTRLTVT.

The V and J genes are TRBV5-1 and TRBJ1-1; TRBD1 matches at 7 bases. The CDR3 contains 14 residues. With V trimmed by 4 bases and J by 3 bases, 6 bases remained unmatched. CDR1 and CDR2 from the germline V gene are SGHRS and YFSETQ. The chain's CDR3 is CASSPGQVYTEAFF. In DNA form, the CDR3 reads TGCGCCAGCAGCCCCGGACAGGTTTACACTGAAGCTTTCTTT.

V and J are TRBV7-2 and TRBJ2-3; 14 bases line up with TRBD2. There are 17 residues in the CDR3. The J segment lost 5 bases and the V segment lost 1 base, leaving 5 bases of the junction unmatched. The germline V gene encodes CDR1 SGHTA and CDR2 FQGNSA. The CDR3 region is CASSLDRLAGGGDTQYF. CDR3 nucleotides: TGTGCCAGCAGCTTAGACAGACTAGCGGGAGGGGGAGATACGCAGTATTTT. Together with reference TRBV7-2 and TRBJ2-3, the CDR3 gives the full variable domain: GAGVSQSPSNKVTEKGKDVELRCDPISGHTALYWYRQSLGQGLEFLIYFQGNSAPDKSGLPSDRFSAERTGGSVSTLTIQRTQQEDSAVYLCASSLDRLAGGGDTQYFGPGTRLTVL.

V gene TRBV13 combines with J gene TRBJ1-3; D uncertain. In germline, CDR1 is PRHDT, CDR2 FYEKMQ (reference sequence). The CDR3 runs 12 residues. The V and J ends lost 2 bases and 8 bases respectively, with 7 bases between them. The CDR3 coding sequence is TGTGCCAGCAGCTTATCCCCTGACACCATATATTTT. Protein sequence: CASSLSPDTIYF.

The CDR3 here is CAWSGGSHNEQFF. CDR3 coding DNA: TGTGCCTGGAGTGGAGGGAGTCACAATGAGCAGTTCTTC. The chain recombines TRBV30 with TRBJ2-1; the D gene is possibly TRBD2 (5 bases). The CDR3 contains 13 residues. V lost 1 base, J lost 5 bases, and 9 bases lay in between. Germline-derived CDR1 and CDR2 are GTSNPN and SVGIG (reference sequence).